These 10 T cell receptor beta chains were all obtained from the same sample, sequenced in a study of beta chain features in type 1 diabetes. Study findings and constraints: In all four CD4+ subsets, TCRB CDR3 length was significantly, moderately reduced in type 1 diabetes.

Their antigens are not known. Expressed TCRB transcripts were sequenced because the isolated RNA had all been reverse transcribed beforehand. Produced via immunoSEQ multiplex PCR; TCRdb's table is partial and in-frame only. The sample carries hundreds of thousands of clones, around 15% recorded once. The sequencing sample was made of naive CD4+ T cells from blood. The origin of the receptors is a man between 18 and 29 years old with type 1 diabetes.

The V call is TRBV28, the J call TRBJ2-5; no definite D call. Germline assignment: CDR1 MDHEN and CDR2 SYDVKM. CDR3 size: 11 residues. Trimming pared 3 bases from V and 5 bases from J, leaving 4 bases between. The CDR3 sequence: CASSFTETQYF. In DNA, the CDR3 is TGTGCCAGCAGTTTTACGGAGACCCAGTACTTC.

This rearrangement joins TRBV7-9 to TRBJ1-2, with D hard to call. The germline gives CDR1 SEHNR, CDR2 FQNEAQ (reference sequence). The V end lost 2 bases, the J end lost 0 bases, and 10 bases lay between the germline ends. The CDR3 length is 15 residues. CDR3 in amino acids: CASSLIGDPNYGYTF. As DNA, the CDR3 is TGTGCCAGCAGCTTAATAGGAGATCCTAACTATGGCTACACCTTC.

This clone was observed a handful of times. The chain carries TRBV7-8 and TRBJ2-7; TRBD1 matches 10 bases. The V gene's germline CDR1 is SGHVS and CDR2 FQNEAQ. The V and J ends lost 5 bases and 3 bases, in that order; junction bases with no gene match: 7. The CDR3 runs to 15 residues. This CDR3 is CASSPRDRGFYEQYF. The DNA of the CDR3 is TGTGCCAGCAGCCCCCGGGACAGGGGATTCTACGAGCAGTACTTC.

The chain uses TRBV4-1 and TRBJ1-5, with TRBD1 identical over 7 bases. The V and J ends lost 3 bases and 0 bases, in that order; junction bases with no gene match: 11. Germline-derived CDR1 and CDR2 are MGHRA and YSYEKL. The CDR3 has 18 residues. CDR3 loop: CASSHLKGDSFSNQPQHF. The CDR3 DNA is TGCGCCAGCAGCCATCTAAAGGGGGACAGTTTTAGCAATCAGCCCCAGCATTTT.

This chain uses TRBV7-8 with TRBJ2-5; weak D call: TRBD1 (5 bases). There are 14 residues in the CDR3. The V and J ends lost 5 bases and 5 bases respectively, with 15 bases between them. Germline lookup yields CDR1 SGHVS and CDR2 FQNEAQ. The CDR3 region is CASSPWQGFETQYF. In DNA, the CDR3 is TGTGCCAGCAGCCCGTGGCAGGGTTTCGAGACCCAGTACTTC.

CDR3 sequence (DNA): TGTGCCAGCAGTTATGGACAGTATAATTCACCCCTCCACTTT. Its protein is CASSYGQYNSPLHF. The chain joins TRBV6-5 to TRBJ1-6; D is perhaps TRBD1 (6 bases). This CDR3 spans 14 amino acids. Germline CDR1 is MNHEY and CDR2 is SVGAGI. Trimming shortened V by 3 bases and J by 4 bases, and 7 bases separated the two germline ends.

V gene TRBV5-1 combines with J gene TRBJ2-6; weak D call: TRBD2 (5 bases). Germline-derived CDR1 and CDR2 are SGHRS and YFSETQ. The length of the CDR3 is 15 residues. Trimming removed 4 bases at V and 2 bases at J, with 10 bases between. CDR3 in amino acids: CASSTRTAGANVLTF. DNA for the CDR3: TGCGCCAGCAGCACTAGGACGGCTGGGGCCAACGTCCTGACTTTC.

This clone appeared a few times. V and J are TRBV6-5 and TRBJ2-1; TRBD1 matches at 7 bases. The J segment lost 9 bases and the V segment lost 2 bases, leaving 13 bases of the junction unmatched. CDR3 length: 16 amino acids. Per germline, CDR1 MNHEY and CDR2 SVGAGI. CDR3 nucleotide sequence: TGTGCCAGCAGTTACCCCGTGGCAGGGGGTCGGGGTGAGCAGTTCTTC. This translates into CASSYPVAGGRGEQFF.

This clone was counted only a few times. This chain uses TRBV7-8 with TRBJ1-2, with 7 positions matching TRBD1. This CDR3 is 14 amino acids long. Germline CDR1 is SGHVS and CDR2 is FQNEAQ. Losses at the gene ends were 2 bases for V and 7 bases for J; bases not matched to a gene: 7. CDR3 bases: TGTGCCAGCAGCTTAACAGGGGTCCAATCTGGCTACACCTTC. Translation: CASSLTGVQSGYTF.

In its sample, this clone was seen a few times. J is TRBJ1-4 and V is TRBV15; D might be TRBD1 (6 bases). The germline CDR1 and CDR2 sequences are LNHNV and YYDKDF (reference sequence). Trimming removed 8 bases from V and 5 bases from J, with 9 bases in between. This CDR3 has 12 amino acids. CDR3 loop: CATSGANEKLFF. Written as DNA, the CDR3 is TGTGCCACCTCAGGGGCGAATGAAAAACTGTTTTTT.